The 25 T cell receptor beta chains below come from one sample, sequenced in a study of shared clonotypes between healthy human individuals. Sequenced by immunoSEQ multiplex PCR; TCRdb stores in-frame clones only, minus some. The sample gives around 2.1 million clones, under 95% of which show up once; roughly 1.7% is in the top ten. The naive CD8 subset, CD45RO-negative cells positively selected for CCR7, excluded terminally differentiated effector memory CD45RA+ cells. Sequencing was done on a sample of naive CD8+ T cells from PBMCs. The receptor source for this set is a man aged 18 to 35 in good health. Some clones in this sample may be carry-over from other donors' samples.

The chain links TRBV4-2 to TRBJ2-7; perhaps TRBD1 as D (6 bases). This CDR3 comprises 16 residues. Trimming pared 2 bases from V and 2 bases from J, leaving 16 bases between. Germline V gives CDR1 LGHNA, CDR2 YNFKEQ. The CDR3, as DNA: TGTGCCAGCAGCCAAATCCTGGGGACATCCGCCTACGAGCAGTACTTC. It is translated as CASSQILGTSAYEQYF.

The CDR3 loop is CASSRGVNTGELFF. In DNA form, the CDR3 reads TGTGCCAGCAGCCGCGGGGTGAACACCGGGGAGCTGTTTTTT. The gene calls are TRBV7-8 and TRBJ2-2, with a tentative D call TRBD2 (6 bases). V lost 5 bases, J lost 1 base, and 8 bases lay in between. CDR1 is SGHVS and CDR2 is FQNEAQ in the germline V gene. The CDR3 runs 14 residues.

As concerns this clone: It is unclear where the CDR3 begins or ends on the DNA, so no DNA is shown, and the CDR3 is as TCRdb lists it. The chain joins TRBV19 to TRBJ1-1. The CDR3 is made up of 14 amino acids, end residues included. CDR1 and CDR2 (germline): LNHDA, SQIVND (reference sequence). This CDR3 is CASSIVGGGTEVFF.

Concerning this clone itself: The identical CDR3 is also encoded by other nucleotide sequences in the sample. The chain combines TRBV29-1 with TRBJ2-2; perhaps TRBD1 as D (6 bases). With 4 bases removed from V and 6 bases from J, the gap between germline ends came to 6 bases. Germline CDR1 and CDR2: SQVTM and ANQGSEA. This CDR3 region has 11 residues. The CDR3 loop is CSVAGAGELFF. CDR3 bases: TGCAGCGTTGCAGGGGCCGGGGAGCTGTTTTTT.

This clone has only one observation. The genes are TRBV28 and TRBJ2-1; 8 positions agree with TRBD2. This CDR3 spans 16 amino acids. Germline trimming cut 3 bases from V and 5 bases from J; bases unmatched to any gene: 9. Germline values: CDR1 MDHEN, CDR2 SYDVKM. The CDR3 loop is CASSLLAGDVDNEQFF. CDR3 bases: TGTGCCAGCAGTTTGCTAGCGGGCGATGTAGACAATGAGCAGTTCTTC.

This chain connects TRBV6-5 to TRBJ2-3, with a weak D call TRBD2 (6 bases). Germline CDR1 MNHEY, CDR2 SVGAGI. This CDR3 has 15 amino acids. Trimming took 5 bases from V and 3 from J, leaving 15 bases between them. CDR3 sequence (DNA): TGTGCCAGCAGTGTGGCGGGGTCGGGTACAGATACGCAGTATTTT. This gives the protein CASSVAGSGTDTQYF.

This chain links TRBV5-6 with TRBJ2-1; D is possibly TRBD2 (6 bases). CDR3 length: 16 amino acids. Trimming cost V 5 bases and J 4 bases, with 19 bases left between them. The V gene's germline CDR1 is SGHDT and CDR2 YYEEEE. In DNA form, the CDR3 reads TGTGCCAGCAGTTACGGGACTCACCTCCCATACAATGAGCAGTTCTTC. This gives the protein CASSYGTHLPYNEQFF.

The chain carries TRBV14 and TRBJ2-1, with no clear D. Germline CDR1 SGHDN, CDR2 FVKESK. V dropped 0 bases and J dropped 7 bases, with 4 bases sitting between them. The CDR3 length is 12 residues. CDR3 nucleotide sequence: TGTGCCAGCAGCCAAGATAGGAATGAGCAGTTCTTC. This gives the protein CASSQDRNEQFF.

In its sample, this clone was seen a few times. The rearrangement uses TRBV5-1 and TRBJ1-1, with D possibly TRBD1 on 5 matching bases. CDR1 is SGHRS and CDR2 is YFSETQ in the germline V gene. Trimming left V 10 bases short and J 3 bases short, with 10 bases between. The CDR3 is 11 amino acids. CDR3 protein: CAGLTDTEAFF. The CDR3 nucleotides are TGCGCCGGCTTGACAGACACTGAAGCTTTCTTT.

Turning to this clone: This sample also contains other DNA sequences that code for the same CDR3. The chain is built from TRBV27 and TRBJ2-1; D gene uncertain. The CDR3 consists of 11 residues. Germline V gene lookup returns CDR1 MNHEY and CDR2 SMNVEV (reference sequence). The V end was cut by 1 base, the J end by 9 bases, with 4 bases between. The chain's CDR3 is CASSLWGEQFF. CDR3 sequence (DNA): TGTGCCAGCAGTTTATGGGGTGAGCAGTTCTTC.

This chain joins TRBV10-3 and TRBJ1-5; no firm D call. The germline V gene has CDR1 ENHRY and CDR2 SYGVKD. V gave up 8 bases and J gave up 0 bases, with 8 bases separating them. The CDR3 sequence is 13 residues long. In DNA form, the CDR3 reads TGTGCCATCGGCGACGGTAGCAATCAGCCCCAGCATTTT. Translated, it gives CAIGDGSNQPQHF.

The chain combines TRBV7-3 with TRBJ1-1; D possibly corresponds to TRBD1 (5 bases). This CDR3 comprises 14 residues. Germline V CDR1 and CDR2: SGHTA, FQGTGA. Between the trimmed V and J ends, which lost 5 bases and 1 base, there was a span of 11 bases. Written as DNA, the CDR3 is TGTGCCAGCAGCCAAGGGACGGAGAACACTGAAGCTTTCTTT. Translated: CASSQGTENTEAFF.

The rearrangement links TRBV19 to TRBJ2-5; D unresolved. This CDR3 is built from 14 residues. Trimming pared 3 bases from V and 5 bases from J, leaving 13 bases between. Germline values: CDR1 LNHDA, CDR2 SQIVND (reference sequence). The CDR3 spells CASSMRSPGETQYF. The CDR3 DNA is TGTGCCAGTAGTATGCGGAGTCCCGGGGAGACCCAGTACTTC.

This chain links TRBV9 with TRBJ2-3; weak D call: TRBD1 (6 bases). Germline V gives CDR1 SGDLS, CDR2 YYNGEE. This CDR3 spans 16 amino acids. The V and J ends lost 1 base and 3 bases respectively, with 15 bases between them. The CDR3 reads CASSVNVMDRTDTQYF. As DNA, the CDR3 is TGTGCCAGCAGCGTAAACGTAATGGACAGAACAGATACGCAGTATTTT. Full variable domain (remainder filled in from reference TRBV9 and TRBJ2-3): DSGVTQTPKHLITATGQRVTLRCSPRSGDLSVYWYQQSLDQGLQFLIQYYNGEERAKGNILERFSAQQFPDLHSELNLSSLELGDSALYFCASSVNVMDRTDTQYFGPGTRLTVL.

This chain uses TRBV2 with TRBJ1-4; 7 bases match TRBD1. This CDR3 spans 15 amino acids. Germline trimming cut 6 bases from V and 6 bases from J; bases unmatched to any gene: 10. CDR1 is SNHLY and CDR2 is FYNNEI in the germline V gene. The CDR3 loop reads CASSKGGQPDEKLFF. In DNA form, the CDR3 reads TGTGCCAGCAGCAAGGGGGGACAGCCTGATGAAAAACTGTTTTTT.

Regarding this clone: The junction departs from the called germline gene at one end, perhaps through a read error. This chain uses TRBV10-3 with TRBJ2-5; unclear D gene. CDR3 size: 13 residues. CDR1 is ENHRY, CDR2 SYGVKD, per germline. The CDR3 nucleotides read TGTGCCATCAGTGGCTTTAACCAGGAGACCCAGTACTTC. It specifies CAISGFNQETQYF.

The V gene is TRBV6-5, the J gene TRBJ1-2; 7 positions agree with TRBD1. Germline V gene lookup returns CDR1 MNHEY and CDR2 SVGAGI. The CDR3 length is 14 residues. The J segment lost 4 bases and the V segment lost 2 bases, leaving 4 bases of the junction unmatched. CDR3 loop: CASSYGTVSYGYTF. CDR3 nucleotides: TGTGCCAGCAGTTACGGGACAGTAAGCTATGGCTACACCTTC.

V is TRBV27 and J is TRBJ2-3; D is ambiguous. Trimming removed 3 bases at V and 2 bases at J, with 12 bases between. Per the germline V gene, CDR1 is MNHEY and CDR2 is SMNVEV (reference sequence). The CDR3 extends over 15 amino acids. CDR3 DNA: TGTGCCAGCAGTTTTAACTGGGGATCCACAGATACGCAGTATTTT. Protein product: CASSFNWGSTDTQYF.

The chain couples TRBV29-1 to TRBJ1-1; TRBD1 agrees at 7 bases. CDR3 length: 11 amino acids. Germline loops: CDR1 SQVTM, CDR2 ANQGSEA. V dropped 6 bases and J dropped 6; count of bases not matched to a gene: 4. The CDR3 nucleotides are TGCAGCGTAGTGACAGGGCCTGAAGCTTTCTTT. Translation: CSVVTGPEAFF.

The V and J genes are TRBV7-9 and TRBJ2-7, with D hard to call. The CDR3 length is 13 residues. Germline loops: CDR1 SEHNR, CDR2 FQNEAQ (reference sequence). Trimming left V 2 bases short and J 3 bases short, with 8 bases between. This CDR3 reads CASSLTEIYEQYF. In nucleotides, the CDR3 is TGTGCCAGCAGCTTAACCGAGATCTACGAGCAGTACTTC.

The gene calls are TRBV6-6 and TRBJ1-1; no clear D gene. The V end was cut by 6 bases, the J end by 0 bases, with 14 bases between. CDR3 length equals 15 residues. From germline, CDR1 is MNHNY and CDR2 SVGAGI (reference sequence). Here the CDR3 DNA reads TGTGCCAGCAGACCCGAGGTAATAATGAACACTGAAGCTTTCTTT. Translated, it gives CASRPEVIMNTEAFF.

This clone was seen a few times. The chain links TRBV27 to TRBJ1-1; 7 bases fit TRBD1. The CDR3 contains 14 residues. The V and J ends lost 7 bases and 0 bases, in that order; junction bases with no gene match: 5. Germline V gene data show CDR1 as MNHEY and CDR2 as SMNVEV (reference sequence). The CDR3 here is CASTSRGLNTEAFF. The DNA for the CDR3 is TGTGCCAGCACCTCGAGGGGGCTGAACACTGAAGCTTTCTTT.

The chain joins TRBV4-1 to TRBJ1-5; 7 nucleotides line up with TRBD1. CDR1 is MGHRA and CDR2 is YSYEKL in the germline V gene. V shed 0 bases, J shed 7 bases, and the junction held 15 bases outside the gene matches. This CDR3 has 18 residues. CDR3 DNA sequence: TGCGCCAGCAGCCAAGATAAGGGCAGGGGGGCCCTGGGGCAGCCCCAGCATTTT. The encoded protein is CASSQDKGRGALGQPQHF.

The chain recombines TRBV30 with TRBJ2-4; D may correspond to TRBD1 or TRBD2 (5 bases each). Trimming removed 8 bases from V and 1 base from J, with 15 bases in between. Germline V CDR1 and CDR2: GTSNPN, SVGIG (reference sequence). The length of the CDR3 is 14 residues. The CDR3 DNA sequence: TGTGCCGGAGAGGGGCTGCGGGCCAAAAACATTCAGTACTTC. It translates to CAGEGLRAKNIQYF.

The V gene is TRBV29-1, the J gene TRBJ2-7; D might be TRBD1 (5 bases). V lost 4 bases and J lost 0, with 13 bases in between. The CDR3 covers 14 residues. Looked up from germline, CDR1 is SQVTM and CDR2 is ANQGSEA. The DNA for the CDR3 is TGCAGCGTTGTAGGGGTAGACCACTCCTACGAGCAGTACTTC. As protein: CSVVGVDHSYEQYF.